This T cell receptor (beta chain) was obtained from a study of blood T cell repertoires in COVID-19. Looking at the study overall: Material from acute and convalescent COVID-19 was sourced from the United States, Italy and Spain.

The repertoire was sequenced with immunoSEQ multiplex PCR; TCRdb's copy has only in-frame clones and lacks some. Of 12,000 or so clones listed, roughly 80% were seen once; the top ten hold roughly 47%. V was cut by 0 bases and J by 0 bases, with 13 bases left in between. CDR3 size: 17 residues. The V gene's germline CDR1 is SGHRS and CDR2 YFSETQ. The V gene is TRBV5-1, the J gene TRBJ1-3, with a tentative D call TRBD1 (5 bases). Source material: peripheral blood. The receptor was derived from an elderly man with acute or convalescent COVID-19. CDR3 amino acids: CASSLDPTDRSGNTIYF. In nucleotides, the CDR3 is TGCGCCAGCAGCTTGGATCCGACAGATCGCTCTGGAAACACCATATATTTT. Variable domain in full (rest from reference TRBV5-1 and TRBJ1-3): KAGVTQTPRYLIKTRGQQVTLSCSPISGHRSVSWYQQTPGQGLQFLFEYFSETQRNKGNFPGRFSGRQFSNSRSEMNVSTLELGDSALYLCASSLDPTDRSGNTIYFGEGSWLTVV.